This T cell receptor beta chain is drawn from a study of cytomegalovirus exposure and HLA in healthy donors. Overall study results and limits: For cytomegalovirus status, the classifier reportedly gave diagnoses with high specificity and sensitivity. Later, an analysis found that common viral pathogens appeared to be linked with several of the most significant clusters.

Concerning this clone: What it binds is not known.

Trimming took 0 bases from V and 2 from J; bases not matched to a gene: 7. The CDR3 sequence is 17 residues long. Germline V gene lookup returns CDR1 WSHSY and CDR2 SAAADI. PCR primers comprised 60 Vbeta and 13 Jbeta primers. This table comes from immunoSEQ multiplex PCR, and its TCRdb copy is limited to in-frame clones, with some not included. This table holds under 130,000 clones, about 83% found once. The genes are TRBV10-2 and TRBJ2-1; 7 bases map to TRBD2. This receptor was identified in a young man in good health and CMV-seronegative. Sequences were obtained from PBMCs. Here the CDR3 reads CASSESRRLAAYNEQFF. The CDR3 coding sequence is TGCGCCAGCAGTGAGTCCCGACGGCTAGCGGCCTACAATGAGCAGTTCTTC.